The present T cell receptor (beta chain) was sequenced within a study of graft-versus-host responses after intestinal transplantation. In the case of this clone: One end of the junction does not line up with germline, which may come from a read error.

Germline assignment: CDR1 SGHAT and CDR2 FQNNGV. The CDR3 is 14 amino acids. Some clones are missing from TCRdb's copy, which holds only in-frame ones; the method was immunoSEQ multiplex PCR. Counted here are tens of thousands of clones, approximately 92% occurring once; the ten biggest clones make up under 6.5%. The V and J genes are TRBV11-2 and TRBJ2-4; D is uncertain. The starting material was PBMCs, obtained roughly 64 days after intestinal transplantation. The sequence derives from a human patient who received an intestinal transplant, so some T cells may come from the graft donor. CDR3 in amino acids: CASSSVEAQNIQYF. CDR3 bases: TGTGCCAGCAGCTCCGTCGAAGCCCAAAACATTCAGTACTTC.